This T cell receptor beta chain was recovered during a study of CD8 T cells in Susac syndrome. Study-wide background: Susac syndrome patients were untreated, on corticosteroids with some adding intravenous immunoglobulin, or on intravenous immunoglobulin only.

The CDR3 spans 13 residues. V was clipped by 6 bases and J by 6 bases, with 12 bases between them. Germline loops: CDR1 MDHEN, CDR2 SYDVKM. The RNA input was about 0.45 to 1 ug, and it was reverse transcribed with random hexamers. TCRdb recomputed calls from the immunoSEQ multiplex PCR reads with MiXCR, one row per CDR3 protein. The sample has about 240,000 distinct CDR3 sequences; 95% to 97% are singletons. The clonotype comes from a human donor with Susac syndrome. The material sequenced was CD4+ T cells from PBMCs. This chain uses TRBV28 with TRBJ1-5; no clear D. CDR3 region: CASRESGGQPQHF. Here the CDR3 DNA reads TGTGCCAGCAGAGAGAGTGGCGGTCAGCCCCAGCATTTT. The entire variable domain, with the rest obtained from reference TRBV28 and TRBJ1-5, is as follows: DVKVTQSSRYLVKRTGEKVFLECVQDMDHENMFWYRQDPGLGLRLIYFSYDVKMKEKGDIPEGYSVSREKKERFSLILESASTNQTSMYLCASRESGGQPQHFGDGTRLSIL.